The present TCR beta chain was sequenced within a study of blood T cell repertoires in COVID-19. About the study: The study drew acute and convalescent COVID-19 samples from the United States, Italy and Spain.

This clone has a single count. Trimming cost V 7 bases and J 4 bases; bases outside gene matches: 11. The CDR3 has 15 amino acids. CDR1 and CDR2 (germline): LNHDA, SQIVND (reference sequence). Sequencing was performed with immunoSEQ multiplex PCR; in TCRdb, only in-frame clones are kept and a portion is missing. The sample has 88,000 or so clones, roughly 80% seen once. Sequenced input: peripheral blood. The TCR was taken from a man aged 55 to 70 with acute or convalescent COVID-19. The chain joins TRBV19 to TRBJ2-3, with TRBD2 matching 7 bases. CDR3 sequence reads: CASIPPGRGADTQYF. CDR3 coding DNA: TGTGCCAGTATCCCCCCGGGGAGGGGCGCAGATACGCAGTATTTT.